A single sample gave rise to the 11 T cell receptor beta chains below, sequenced in a study of T cell responses to AZD1222 COVID-19 vaccine. The method was immunoSEQ multiplex PCR; TCRdb's version includes in-frame clones alone and lacks a portion of them. Here the sample spans 130,000 to 150,000 clones, around 86% being singletons. The sample was peripheral blood, taken on day 0 of MenACWY control vaccination. Receptors originate from an adult in good health.

J is TRBJ2-5 and V is TRBV21-1; the DNA was not compared with TRBD1, the D call given in the table. TRBV21-1 is a recognized pseudogene. The CDR3 contains 12 residues. The CDR3 region has the DNA TGTGCCAGCAGCAAGGACACGGAGACCCAGTACTTC. Residues: CASSKDTETQYF.

CDR3 sequence: CASTTRQGYGYTF. The CDR3 nucleotides are TGTGCCAGCACGACTCGACAGGGGTATGGCTACACCTTC. The chain uses TRBV5-5 and TRBJ1-2, with 8 bases fitting TRBD1. The V gene's germline CDR1 is SGHKS and CDR2 YYEKEE (reference sequence). Losses at the gene ends were 6 bases for V and 5 bases for J; bases not matched to a gene: 6. The CDR3 runs 13 residues. Full variable domain (remainder filled in from reference TRBV5-5 and TRBJ1-2): DAGVTQSPTHLIKTRGQQVTLRCSPISGHKSVSWYQQVLGQGPQFIFQYYEKEERGRGNFPDRFSARQFPNYSSELNVNALLLGDSALYLCASTTRQGYGYTFGSGTRLTVV.

J is TRBJ2-1 and V is TRBV24-1; 8 bases match TRBD1. The germline CDR1 and CDR2 sequences are KGHDR and SFDVKD. This CDR3 region has 13 residues. V lost 5 bases and J lost 5; bases outside the gene matches: 1. This CDR3 is CATSGDRNNEQFF. In DNA form, the CDR3 reads TGTGCCACCAGTGGGGACAGGAACAATGAGCAGTTCTTC.

This chain joins TRBV7-9 and TRBJ1-2, with D unclear. The germline V and J ends were trimmed by 2 bases and 8 bases, with 15 bases remaining between them. The CDR3 contains 14 residues. Germline loops: CDR1 SEHNR, CDR2 FQNEAQ (reference sequence). This CDR3 is CASSLSSAVKGYTF. The DNA for the CDR3 is TGTGCCAGCAGCTTAAGCTCGGCAGTAAAGGGCTACACCTTC.

The rearrangement joins TRBV18 to TRBJ1-1; D is undetermined. This CDR3 has 14 amino acids. In germline, CDR1 is KGHSH, CDR2 LQKENI. The V end was cut by 3 bases, the J end by 7 bases, with 15 bases between. CDR3 region: CASSPRTNRGEAFF. CDR3 coding DNA: TGTGCCAGCTCACCCAGGACCAACCGTGGTGAAGCTTTCTTT.

V usage is TRBV9 and J usage is TRBJ1-3; 9 bases align to TRBD1. The V gene end was trimmed by 4 bases and the J gene end by 4 bases; junction bases not matched to a gene: 12. The CDR3 consists of 17 residues. CDR1 and CDR2 (germline): SGDLS, YYNGEE. CDR3: CASSLQPTGGSGNTIYF. The CDR3 DNA sequence: TGTGCCAGCAGCCTACAACCCACAGGGGGCTCCGGAAACACCATATATTTT. The full variable domain, completed using reference TRBV9 and TRBJ1-3, is DSGVTQTPKHLITATGQRVTLRCSPRSGDLSVYWYQQSLDQGLQFLIQYYNGEERAKGNILERFSAQQFPDLHSELNLSSLELGDSALYFCASSLQPTGGSGNTIYFGEGSWLTVV.

This sequence joins TRBV7-3 and TRBJ1-5; tentatively, D is TRBD1 (5 bases). V gave up 7 bases and J gave up 2 bases, with 30 bases separating them. The CDR3 is 20 amino acids. Germline V gives CDR1 SGHTA, CDR2 FQGTGA. CDR3 protein: CASKFPTVAGTQSGNQPQHF. In DNA, the CDR3 is TGTGCCAGCAAATTCCCGACCGTGGCAGGGACGCAATCTGGCAATCAGCCCCAGCATTTT.

CDR3 sequence: CASSLWGLAGSGDTQYF. Written as DNA, the CDR3 is TGTGCCAGCAGCTTATGGGGGCTAGCGGGGTCTGGAGATACGCAGTATTTT. The rearrangement joins TRBV7-8 to TRBJ2-3, with 9 bases lining up with TRBD2. This CDR3 is built from 17 residues. V shed 2 bases and J 5 bases; nucleotides not matched to a gene: 11. Per the germline V gene, CDR1 is SGHVS and CDR2 is FQNEAQ.

V and J are TRBV3-1 (or the pseudogene TRBV3-2) and TRBJ2-1; TRBD2 agrees at 13 bases. CDR1 is LGHDT, CDR2 YNNKEL, per germline (reference sequence). The V and J ends lost 3 bases and 5 bases, in that order; junction bases with no gene match: 4. The CDR3 covers 16 residues. The CDR3 sequence is CASSHQGLAGNNEQFF. CDR3 DNA: TGTGCCAGCAGCCACCAGGGACTAGCGGGGAACAATGAGCAGTTCTTC.

This clone has just one count. This chain joins TRBV28 and TRBJ1-5, with 10 bases lining up with TRBD1. Germline CDR1 and CDR2: MDHEN and SYDVKM. This CDR3 is built from 15 residues. V dropped 7 bases and J dropped 2; count of bases not matched to a gene: 5. The CDR3 region is CASKLGTGGNQPQHF. Written as DNA, the CDR3 is TGTGCCAGCAAATTGGGGACAGGGGGCAATCAGCCCCAGCATTTT.

This chain connects TRBV6-1 to TRBJ1-5; tentatively, D is TRBD1 (5 bases). The germline V gene encodes CDR1 MNHNS and CDR2 SASEGT. The CDR3 contains 15 residues. With 0 bases removed from V and 7 bases from J, the gap between germline ends came to 13 bases. CDR3: CASSEARGKGQPQHF. The CDR3 coding sequence is TGTGCCAGCAGTGAAGCTAGGGGTAAAGGGCAGCCCCAGCATTTT.